The present TCR beta chain was sequenced within a study of cytomegalovirus exposure and HLA in healthy donors. The PCR ran on 60 Vbeta and 13 Jbeta primers. Only in-frame clones appear in the TCRdb table, and some are missing; sequencing was by immunoSEQ multiplex PCR. This sample has around 220,000 clones, with more than 60% found just once. There are 13 residues in the CDR3. The germline V gene has CDR1 MNHEY and CDR2 SVGAGI. The V end lost 5 bases, the J end lost 0 bases, and 7 bases lay between the germline ends. Study results and limitations: Exclusion applied to some V segments, including TRBV6-2 and TRBV6-3, as they were indistinguishable.

As to this clone: Its antigen is as yet unknown.

The clonotype comes from a woman aged 25-40 years in good health and CMV-seronegative. The gene calls are TRBV6-5 and TRBJ1-1; D not resolved. The sample was PBMCs. CDR3 in amino acids: CASSNRLNTEAFF. In nucleotides, the CDR3 is TGTGCCAGCAGTAACAGACTGAACACTGAAGCTTTCTTT.